This T cell receptor beta chain was profiled in a study of cytotoxic CD8 clonotypes in ibrutinib-treated CLL. Depth targeted 1 in 200,000 to 1 in 1 million T cells, averaging roughly 9.3x coverage per clonotype. Profiling relied on immunoSEQ multiplex PCR, and the TCRdb table lists in-frame clones only, not all of them. The repertoire includes 150,000 to 250,000 clones, about 72% of them detected once, and roughly 13% sits in the top ten. This clone was counted a few times. CDR1 LNHDA and CDR2 SQIVND come from the germline V gene (reference sequence). The CDR3 has 16 residues. V lost 3 bases and J lost 4, with 18 bases in between.

The chain recombines TRBV19 with TRBJ1-2, with D maybe TRBD1 (5 bases). The sample here was PBMCs, taken after 24 months of ibrutinib treatment. The TCR originated in a human donor with chronic lymphocytic leukemia. The CDR3 region has the DNA TGTGCCAGTAGTATTCAGCAGGGTACTTTGGTCTATGGCTACACCTTC. This sequence encodes CASSIQQGTLVYGYTF.